Listed below are T cell receptor beta chains from one sample, sequenced in a study of vaccination and CD4 T cells after COVID-19. TCRdb recomputed calls from the PCR reads with MiXCR, one row per CDR3 protein. The sample holds fewer than 15,000 distinct CDR3 sequences; about two thirds are singletons and the top ten take less than 40%. No antigen has been assigned to these receptors. The sample comprised CD4+ T cells from blood, cultured in vitro. Receptor source: a human donor who had recovered from COVID-19. Both conserved end residues are part of each CDR3. A D gene is named only where the DNA matches it firmly. Clone size is shown for a subset of rows, as once, few, many or a class of expanded clone.

D gene: -; J gene: TRBJ1-2; V gene: TRBV20-1; clone size: -; CDR3 length: 11; CDR3 protein: CSANPRSGYTF; CDR3 DNA: TGCAGTGCTAATCCCAGAAGTGGCTACACCTTC
D gene: -; J gene: TRBJ1-6; V gene: TRBV5-1; clone size: -; CDR3 length: 17; CDR3 protein: CASSLRELRQDNSPLHF; CDR3 DNA: TGCGCCAGCAGCTTGCGTGAATTGCGGCAAGACAATTCACCCCTCCACTTT
D gene: TRBD1; J gene: TRBJ1-5; V gene: TRBV20-1; clone size: -; CDR3 length: 13; CDR3 protein: CSARGQFNQPQHF; CDR3 DNA: TGCAGTGCCCGGGGACAGTTTAATCAGCCCCAGCATTTT
D gene: -; J gene: TRBJ1-1; V gene: TRBV7-2; clone size: -; CDR3 length: 16; CDR3 protein: CASSASRVKMNTEAFF; CDR3 DNA: TGTGCCAGCAGCGCGAGTAGGGTGAAGATGAACACTGAAGCTTTCTTT
D gene: TRBD1; J gene: TRBJ1-1; V gene: TRBV20-1; clone size: -; CDR3 length: 15; CDR3 protein: CSGTMSTGEDTEAFF; CDR3 DNA: TGCAGTGGGACAATGTCGACAGGGGAGGACACTGAAGCTTTCTTT
D gene: -; J gene: TRBJ1-2; V gene: TRBV27; clone size: few; CDR3 length: 14; CDR3 protein: CASTPRRGVHGYTF; CDR3 DNA: TGTGCCAGCACACCTCGGAGAGGGGTTCATGGCTACACCTTC
D gene: TRBD1; J gene: TRBJ1-2; V gene: TRBV14; clone size: few; CDR3 length: 15; CDR3 protein: CASSLGQAQRYGYTF; CDR3 DNA: TGTGCCAGCAGCCTCGGACAGGCACAGCGGTATGGCTACACCTTC
D gene: -; J gene: TRBJ1-5; V gene: TRBV4-2; clone size: -; CDR3 length: 16; CDR3 protein: CASSQARAGTGQPQHF; CDR3 DNA: TGTGCCAGCAGCCAAGCCCGGGCAGGAACGGGGCAGCCCCAGCATTTT
D gene: TRBD1; J gene: TRBJ1-6; V gene: TRBV28; clone size: -; CDR3 length: 16; CDR3 protein: CATAVDREVNNSPLHF; CDR3 DNA: TGTGCCACCGCTGTCGACAGGGAAGTAAATAATTCACCCCTCCACTTT
D gene: -; J gene: TRBJ1-2; V gene: TRBV19; clone size: once; CDR3 length: 15; CDR3 protein: CASSISYGDLNGYTF; CDR3 DNA: TGTGCCAGTAGTATTTCGTATGGGGACCTAAATGGCTACACCTTC
D gene: -; J gene: TRBJ1-4; V gene: TRBV6-5; clone size: -; CDR3 length: 15; CDR3 protein: CASSYSGHGLEKLFF; CDR3 DNA: TGTGCCAGCAGTTACTCCGGACACGGGTTGGAAAAACTGTTTTTT
D gene: TRBD1; J gene: TRBJ2-3; V gene: TRBV11-3; clone size: -; CDR3 length: 14; CDR3 protein: CASQQGAGTDTQYF; CDR3 DNA: TGTGCCAGCCAACAGGGGGCAGGCACAGATACGCAGTATTTT
D gene: -; J gene: TRBJ1-5; V gene: TRBV7-2; clone size: -; CDR3 length: 15; CDR3 protein: CASSRRLGGNQPQHF; CDR3 DNA: TGTGCCAGCAGCCGGCGACTGGGGGGCAATCAGCCCCAGCATTTT
D gene: TRBD2; J gene: TRBJ2-3; V gene: TRBV20-1; clone size: -; CDR3 length: 14; CDR3 protein: CSAEKRGSTDTQYF; CDR3 DNA: TGCAGTGCTGAAAAGCGGGGAAGCACAGATACGCAGTATTTT
D gene: -; J gene: TRBJ2-4; V gene: TRBV7-2; clone size: -; CDR3 length: 17; CDR3 protein: CASSPAASPRAKNIQYF; CDR3 DNA: TGTGCCAGCAGCCCGGCAGCTAGCCCTAGGGCCAAAAACATTCAGTACTTC
D gene: TRBD1; J gene: TRBJ1-2; V gene: TRBV20-1; clone size: -; CDR3 length: 15; CDR3 protein: CSARPAPGGNYGYTF; CDR3 DNA: TGCAGTGCTAGACCCGCGCCAGGGGGAAACTATGGCTACACCTTC
D gene: -; J gene: TRBJ1-6; V gene: TRBV9; clone size: -; CDR3 length: 13; CDR3 protein: CASSAGSLSPLHF; CDR3 DNA: TGTGCCAGCAGCGCGGGGTCCCTGTCACCCCTCCACTTT
D gene: -; J gene: TRBJ1-2; V gene: TRBV5-1; clone size: -; CDR3 length: 14; CDR3 protein: CASSFDGAGDGYTF; CDR3 DNA: TGCGCCAGCAGCTTCGACGGGGCAGGGGATGGCTACACCTTC
D gene: TRBD1; J gene: TRBJ1-2; V gene: TRBV6-2/TRBV6-3; clone size: -; CDR3 length: 17; CDR3 protein: CASSLIGQGREDYGYTF; CDR3 DNA: TGTGCCAGCAGCCTAATCGGACAGGGGAGAGAGGACTATGGCTACACCTTC
D gene: -; J gene: TRBJ1-2; V gene: TRBV20-1; clone size: -; CDR3 length: 13; CDR3 protein: CSARAGATYGYTF; CDR3 DNA: TGCAGTGCTAGGGCCGGGGCCACCTATGGCTACACCTTC
D gene: -; J gene: TRBJ2-1; V gene: TRBV6-2/TRBV6-3; clone size: -; CDR3 length: 16; CDR3 protein: CASGGQRGRSYNEQFF; CDR3 DNA: TGTGCCAGTGGGGGCCAGCGGGGACGCTCCTACAATGAGCAGTTCTTC
D gene: -; J gene: TRBJ1-2; V gene: TRBV27; clone size: few; CDR3 length: 16; CDR3 protein: CASSLRSSLFNYGYTF; CDR3 DNA: TGTGCCAGCAGTTTGAGATCATCCCTCTTTAACTATGGCTACACCTTC
D gene: -; J gene: TRBJ1-5; V gene: TRBV9; clone size: -; CDR3 length: 15; CDR3 protein: CASSVGVSRNQPQHF; CDR3 DNA: TGTGCCAGCAGCGTAGGGGTATCCCGGAATCAGCCCCAGCATTTT
D gene: -; J gene: TRBJ2-3; V gene: TRBV20-1; clone size: -; CDR3 length: 14; CDR3 protein: CSALVGSSTDTQYF; CDR3 DNA: TGCAGTGCCCTAGTGGGGTCTAGCACAGATACGCAGTATTTT
D gene: -; J gene: TRBJ1-5; V gene: TRBV6-2/TRBV6-3; clone size: once; CDR3 length: 15; CDR3 protein: CASSYSSRGNQPQHF; CDR3 DNA: TGTGCCAGCAGTTACTCGTCCAGGGGCAATCAGCCCCAGCATTTT
D gene: -; J gene: TRBJ2-7; V gene: TRBV6-1; clone size: few; CDR3 length: 13; CDR3 protein: CASSRGLTYEQYF; CDR3 DNA: TGTGCCAGCAGCAGGGGACTGACCTACGAGCAGTACTTC
D gene: TRBD1; J gene: TRBJ1-2; V gene: TRBV7-9; clone size: -; CDR3 length: 14; CDR3 protein: CASSSPPGQIPYTF; CDR3 DNA: TGTGCCAGCAGCTCTCCTCCGGGACAGATACCCTACACCTTC
D gene: -; J gene: TRBJ2-5; V gene: TRBV6-5; clone size: -; CDR3 length: 16; CDR3 protein: CASSYSSGELRETQYF; CDR3 DNA: TGTGCCAGCAGTTACTCATCAGGGGAGCTGCGAGAGACCCAGTACTTC
D gene: -; J gene: TRBJ2-3; V gene: TRBV7-9; clone size: few; CDR3 length: 14; CDR3 protein: CASSPISGQGNSYF; CDR3 DNA: TGTGCCAGCAGCCCAATTTCGGGGCAGGGGAACTCTTATTTT
D gene: -; J gene: TRBJ1-1; V gene: TRBV20-1; clone size: few; CDR3 length: 13; CDR3 protein: CSARRSDYTEAFF; CDR3 DNA: TGCAGTGCTAGACGGTCAGACTACACTGAAGCTTTCTTT
D gene: TRBD1; J gene: TRBJ1-2; V gene: TRBV5-6; clone size: -; CDR3 length: 15; CDR3 protein: CASSLLGTGGLGYTF; CDR3 DNA: TGTGCCAGCAGCTTATTAGGGACAGGGGGCCTGGGCTACACCTTC
D gene: -; J gene: TRBJ2-5; V gene: TRBV4-2; clone size: -; CDR3 length: 13; CDR3 protein: CASSQGGQETQYF; CDR3 DNA: TGTGCCAGCAGCCAAGGGGGCCAAGAGACCCAGTACTTC
D gene: -; J gene: TRBJ2-2; V gene: TRBV21-1; clone size: once; CDR3 length: 15; CDR3 protein: CASGRRRLFTGELFF; CDR3 DNA: TGTGCCAGCGGCAGACGTCGCCTCTTCACCGGGGAGCTGTTTTTT
D gene: -; J gene: TRBJ1-5; V gene: TRBV6-5; clone size: -; CDR3 length: 14; CDR3 protein: CASSYLAGGQPQHF; CDR3 DNA: TGTGCCAGCAGTTACTTGGCGGGGGGACAGCCCCAGCATTTT
D gene: TRBD1; J gene: TRBJ1-1; V gene: TRBV20-1; clone size: -; CDR3 length: 12; CDR3 protein: CSARQGGTEAFF; CDR3 DNA: TGCAGTGCCAGACAGGGGGGCACTGAAGCTTTCTTT
D gene: TRBD2; J gene: TRBJ2-5; V gene: TRBV20-1; clone size: few; CDR3 length: 14; CDR3 protein: CSARGGVMGETQYF; CDR3 DNA: TGCAGTGCACGGGGGGGAGTGATGGGAGAGACCCAGTACTTC
D gene: -; J gene: TRBJ2-2; V gene: TRBV7-6; clone size: -; CDR3 length: 13; CDR3 protein: CASSLADTGELFF; CDR3 DNA: TGTGCCAGCAGCTTAGCTGATACCGGGGAGCTGTTTTTT
D gene: -; J gene: TRBJ2-2; V gene: TRBV2; clone size: -; CDR3 length: 13; CDR3 protein: CASRVMDTGELFF; CDR3 DNA: TGTGCCAGCAGGGTTATGGACACCGGGGAGCTGTTTTTT
D gene: -; J gene: TRBJ2-3; V gene: TRBV7-7; clone size: -; CDR3 length: 14; CDR3 protein: CASSFSQGGDTRYF; CDR3 DNA: TGTGCCAGCAGCTTTTCGCAGGGTGGGGATACGCGGTATTTT
D gene: -; J gene: TRBJ1-2; V gene: TRBV7-2; clone size: few; CDR3 length: 15; CDR3 protein: CASSLESWGVGGYTF; CDR3 DNA: TGTGCCAGCAGCCTCGAGTCTTGGGGAGTAGGGGGCTACACCTTC
D gene: TRBD1; J gene: TRBJ2-3; V gene: TRBV7-2; clone size: -; CDR3 length: 16; CDR3 protein: CASSLRTGGGTDTQYF; CDR3 DNA: TGTGCCAGCAGCCTTCGGACAGGGGGGGGTACAGATACGCAGTATTTT
D gene: -; J gene: TRBJ1-1; V gene: TRBV20-1; clone size: -; CDR3 length: 13; CDR3 protein: CSARPPGRGEAFF; CDR3 DNA: TGCAGTGCTAGACCCCCGGGGAGAGGTGAAGCTTTCTTT
D gene: -; J gene: TRBJ1-6; V gene: TRBV19; clone size: -; CDR3 length: 13; CDR3 protein: CASSSRTDSPLHF; CDR3 DNA: TGTGCCAGTAGTTCACGGACAGACTCACCCCTCCACTTT
D gene: TRBD1; J gene: TRBJ1-4; V gene: TRBV2; clone size: few; CDR3 length: 13; CDR3 protein: CASSRDRSEKLFF; CDR3 DNA: TGTGCCAGCAGCAGGGACAGGAGTGAAAAACTGTTTTTT
D gene: -; J gene: TRBJ1-6; V gene: TRBV21-1; clone size: -; CDR3 length: 15; CDR3 protein: CASSLQGIYNSPLHF; CDR3 DNA: TGTGCCAGCAGTTTACAGGGTATCTATAATTCACCCCTCCACTTT